The entry that follows covers one T cell receptor beta chain sequence. Its antigen remains unknown. Trimming cost V 5 bases and J 4 bases, with 8 bases left between them. Germline V gives CDR1 SGHTA, CDR2 FQGTGA. This CDR3 is 13 amino acids long. This specimen belongs to a study of immune evolution from preneoplasia to lung adenocarcinoma. Study conclusions and caveats: Top clone share appeared to fall from AAH through AIS, MIA, adenocarcinoma. Later-stage lesions appeared to have more T cells, more diversity, less clonality.

Assay: immunoSEQ multiplex PCR; the TCRdb copy retains only in-frame clones and omits some. This sample yields about 11,000 clones, of which roughly 80% are seen a single time; 25% to 30% belongs to the top ten. Between the mid-2010s and the late 2010s, patients underwent resection in Japan or China. Each case's diagnosis was confirmed by two pathologists on H&E. This TCR was recovered from a person between 55 and 69 years old with lung adenocarcinoma. Some clones in this sample may be carry-over from other donors' samples. The sequencing sample was made of FFPE normal lung tissue adjacent to the tumor. The chain combines TRBV7-3 with TRBJ2-2, with unresolved D. The DNA of the CDR3 is TGTGCCAGCAGCACCACACCCACCGGGGAGCTGTTTTTT. It yields the protein CASSTTPTGELFF.